Below are 8 T cell receptor beta chains sequenced from a single sample in a study of blood T cell repertoires in COVID-19. Some clones are missing from TCRdb's copy, which holds only in-frame ones; the method was immunoSEQ multiplex PCR. The sample lists 95,000 to 150,000 clones, about four fifths seen once, with about 15% in the top ten. Sequenced material: peripheral blood. The receptor set was obtained from a man aged 25 to 40 with COVID-19, enrolled during active disease.

The genes are TRBV24-1 and TRBJ1-2; the match to TRBD1 covers 9 bases. This CDR3 comprises 16 residues. CDR1 and CDR2 (germline): KGHDR, SFDVKD. With V trimmed by 3 bases and J by 3 bases, 7 bases remained unmatched. CDR3 in DNA: TGTGCCACCAGTGATACGGGACAGGGAAATTACTATGGCTACACCTTC. Translated, it gives CATSDTGQGNYYGYTF.

This sequence joins TRBV5-6 and TRBJ2-1; maybe TRBD2 (5 bases). The CDR3 consists of 14 residues. V shed 6 bases and J shed 6 bases, with 16 bases lying between them. Germline V gives CDR1 SGHDT, CDR2 YYEEEE. CDR3 DNA: TGTGCCAGCACCCCCGCCGAGGGTCTCAATGAGCAGTTCTTC. Translated, it gives CASTPAEGLNEQFF.

The rearrangement links TRBV19 to TRBJ1-5, with D tentatively TRBD1 (6 bases). Trimming removed 5 bases from V and 11 bases from J, with 22 bases in between. Germline V gene sequence: CDR1 LNHDA, CDR2 SQIVND (reference sequence). CDR3 length: 15 amino acids. In DNA form, the CDR3 reads TGTGCCAGTAGTTCTTTAAGAGGGGGTAATACGGCCCAGCATTTT. Translating it yields CASSSLRGGNTAQHF.

The gene calls are TRBV15 and TRBJ2-7, with TRBD2 as a possible D gene (5 bases). CDR3 length: 15 residues. CDR1 LNHNV and CDR2 YYDKDF come from the germline V gene (reference sequence). The V end lost 5 bases, the J end lost 4 bases, and 18 bases lay between the germline ends. CDR3 in amino acids: CATSRQLRVGYEQYF. In nucleotides, the CDR3 is TGTGCCACCAGCCGCCAGCTGCGGGTTGGTTACGAGCAGTACTTC.

This chain links TRBV27 with TRBJ2-7; maybe TRBD2 (6 bases). Germline loops: CDR1 MNHEY, CDR2 SMNVEV (reference sequence). Trimming cost V 4 bases and J 4 bases, with 11 bases left between them. The CDR3 is made up of 13 amino acids. Written as DNA, the CDR3 is TGTGCCAGCAGTTCGGGACTTCCGTACGAGCAGTACTTC. It specifies CASSSGLPYEQYF.

This clone turned up a few times. The same CDR3 can be traced to other DNA sequences in this sample. This sequence joins TRBV3-1 (or the pseudogene TRBV3-2) and TRBJ2-3, with TRBD2 matching 12 bases. Germline V CDR1 and CDR2: LGHDT, YNNKEL (reference sequence). The CDR3 covers 19 residues. V gave up 2 bases and J gave up 3 bases; unmatched junction bases: 12. This CDR3 reads CASSQHPEWTSGTTDTQYF. CDR3 in DNA: TGTGCCAGCAGCCAACATCCTGAATGGACTAGCGGGACAACAGATACGCAGTATTTT.

The gene calls are TRBV25-1 and TRBJ2-1; D uncertain. Trimming took off 3 bases at V and 8 bases at J, with 8 bases between the two ends. CDR1 and CDR2 (germline): MGHDK, SYGVNS. The CDR3 has 12 residues. CDR3 in DNA: TGTGCCAGCAGTGAGGGCATCTATGAGCAGTTCTTC. This translates into CASSEGIYEQFF.

This rearrangement joins TRBV7-8 to TRBJ1-5, with TRBD1 matching 7 bases. Germline V gene data show CDR1 as SGHVS and CDR2 as FQNEAQ. The CDR3 covers 15 residues. V trimming: 6 bases; J trimming: 3 bases; junction bases outside the gene matches: 8. The CDR3 protein is CASREDRADNQPQHF. The CDR3 DNA reads as TGTGCCAGCAGAGAAGACAGGGCCGACAATCAGCCCCAGCATTTT.